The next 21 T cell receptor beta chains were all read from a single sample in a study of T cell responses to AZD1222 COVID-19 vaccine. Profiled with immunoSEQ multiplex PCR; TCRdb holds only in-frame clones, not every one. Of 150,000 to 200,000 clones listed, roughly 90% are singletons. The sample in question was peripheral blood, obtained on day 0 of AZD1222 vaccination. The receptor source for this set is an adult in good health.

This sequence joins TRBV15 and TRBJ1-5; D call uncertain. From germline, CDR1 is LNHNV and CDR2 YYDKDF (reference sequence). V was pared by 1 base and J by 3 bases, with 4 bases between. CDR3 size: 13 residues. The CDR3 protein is CATSRATNQPQHF. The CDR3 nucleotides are TGTGCCACCAGCAGAGCGACCAATCAGCCCCAGCATTTT.

The chain's CDR3 is CASSGGTIAGGKETQYF. In DNA form, the CDR3 reads TGTGCCAGCAGTGGGGGCACGATAGCGGGAGGGAAAGAGACCCAGTACTTC. This chain joins TRBV6-1 and TRBJ2-5; 11 bases match TRBD2. Germline V lookup: CDR1 MNHNS, CDR2 SASEGT. V dropped 4 bases and J dropped 3; count of bases not matched to a gene: 10. This CDR3 has 17 amino acids.

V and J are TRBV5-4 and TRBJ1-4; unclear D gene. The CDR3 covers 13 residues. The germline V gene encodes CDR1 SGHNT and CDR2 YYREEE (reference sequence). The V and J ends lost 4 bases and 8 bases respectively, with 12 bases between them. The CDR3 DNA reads TGTGCCAGCAGCCAAAATGCCGAGGAAAAACTGTTTTTT. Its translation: CASSQNAEEKLFF.

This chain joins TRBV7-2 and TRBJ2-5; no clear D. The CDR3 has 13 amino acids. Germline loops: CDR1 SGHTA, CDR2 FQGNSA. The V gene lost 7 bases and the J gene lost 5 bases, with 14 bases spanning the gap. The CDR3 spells CASIHSPSETQYF. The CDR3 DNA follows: TGTGCCAGCATCCACTCTCCCTCGGAGACCCAGTACTTC.

CDR3 sequence (DNA): TGTGCCAGTAGTAGGGACAGGGCGGACGAGCAGTACTTC. This codes for CASSRDRADEQYF. The V and J genes are TRBV19 and TRBJ2-7; 9 bases fit TRBD1. The length of the CDR3 is 13 residues. The germline V gene encodes CDR1 LNHDA and CDR2 SQIVND (reference sequence). Trimming removed 4 bases from V and 5 bases from J; junction bases left unmatched: 3.

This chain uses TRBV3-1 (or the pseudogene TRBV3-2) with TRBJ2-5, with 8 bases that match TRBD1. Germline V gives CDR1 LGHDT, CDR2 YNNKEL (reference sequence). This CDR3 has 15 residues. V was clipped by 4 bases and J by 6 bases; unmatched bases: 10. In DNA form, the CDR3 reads TGTGCCAGCAGCCGCACGGGGCAGGGGGCAAAGACCCAGTACTTC. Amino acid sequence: CASSRTGQGAKTQYF.

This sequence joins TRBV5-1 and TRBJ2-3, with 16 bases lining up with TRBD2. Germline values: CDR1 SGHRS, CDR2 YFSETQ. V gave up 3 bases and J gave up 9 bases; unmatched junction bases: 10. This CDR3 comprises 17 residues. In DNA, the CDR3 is TGCGCCAGCAGCTGGGCGGGACTAGCGGGAGGGATAAGGACGCAGTATTTT. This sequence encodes CASSWAGLAGGIRTQYF.

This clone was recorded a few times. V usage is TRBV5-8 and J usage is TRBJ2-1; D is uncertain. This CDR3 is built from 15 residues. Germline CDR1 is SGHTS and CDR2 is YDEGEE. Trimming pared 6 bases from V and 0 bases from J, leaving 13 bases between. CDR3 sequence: CASTFGRSSYNEQFF. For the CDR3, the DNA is TGTGCCAGCACCTTCGGACGGAGCTCCTACAATGAGCAGTTCTTC. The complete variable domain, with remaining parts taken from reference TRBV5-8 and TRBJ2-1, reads EAGVTQSPTHLIKTRGQQATLRCSPISGHTSVYWYQQALGLGLQFLLWYDEGEERNRGNFPPRFSGRQFPNYSSELNVNALELEDSALYLCASTFGRSSYNEQFFGPGTRLTVL.

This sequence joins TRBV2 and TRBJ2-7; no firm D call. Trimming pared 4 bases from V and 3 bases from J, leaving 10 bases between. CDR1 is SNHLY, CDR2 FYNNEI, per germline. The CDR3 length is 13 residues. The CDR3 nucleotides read TGTGCCAGCAGTGTGGAGAGAATCTACGAGCAGTACTTC. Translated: CASSVERIYEQYF.

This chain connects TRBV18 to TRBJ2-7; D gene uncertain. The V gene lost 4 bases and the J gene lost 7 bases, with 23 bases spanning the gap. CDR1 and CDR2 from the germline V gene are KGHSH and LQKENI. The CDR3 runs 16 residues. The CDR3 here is CASSLQSGSSLEEQYF. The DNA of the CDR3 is TGTGCCAGCTCACTACAATCCGGGTCTTCGTTGGAGGAGCAGTACTTC.

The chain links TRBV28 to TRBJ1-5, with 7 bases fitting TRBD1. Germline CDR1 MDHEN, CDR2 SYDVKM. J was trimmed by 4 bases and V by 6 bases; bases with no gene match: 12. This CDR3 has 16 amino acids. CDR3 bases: TGTGCCAGCAGACCCCCGGGACAGTCCCCGAATCAGCCCCAGCATTTT. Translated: CASRPPGQSPNQPQHF.

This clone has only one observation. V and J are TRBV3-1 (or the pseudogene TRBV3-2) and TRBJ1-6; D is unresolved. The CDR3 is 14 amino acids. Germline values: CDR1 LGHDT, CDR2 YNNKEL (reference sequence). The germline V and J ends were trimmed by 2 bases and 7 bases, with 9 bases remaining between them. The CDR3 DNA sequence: TGTGCCAGCAGCCAAAGACGGGAAAATTCACCCCTCCACTTT. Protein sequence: CASSQRRENSPLHF.

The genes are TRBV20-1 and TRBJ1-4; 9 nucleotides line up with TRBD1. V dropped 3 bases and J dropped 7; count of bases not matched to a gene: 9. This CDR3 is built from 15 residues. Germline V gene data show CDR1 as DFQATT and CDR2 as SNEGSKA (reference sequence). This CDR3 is CSASQGQGHSEKLFF. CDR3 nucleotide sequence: TGCAGTGCTAGTCAGGGACAGGGTCATAGTGAAAAACTGTTTTTT.

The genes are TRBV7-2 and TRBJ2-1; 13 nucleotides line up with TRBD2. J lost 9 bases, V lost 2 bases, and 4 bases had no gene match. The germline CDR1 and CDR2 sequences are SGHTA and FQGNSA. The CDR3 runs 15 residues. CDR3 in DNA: TGTGCCAGCAGCTTACGACTAGCGGGAGGTGTTGAGCAGTTCTTC. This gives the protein CASSLRLAGGVEQFF.

CDR3 bases: TGCAGCGTTGAGGGGGACAGGGGAGGAAATGAGCAGTTCTTC. Translation gives CSVEGDRGGNEQFF. The genes are TRBV29-1 and TRBJ2-1; TRBD1 matches at 10 bases. Losses at the gene ends were 3 bases for V and 7 bases for J; bases not matched to a gene: 6. CDR3 size: 14 residues. Germline CDR1 SQVTM, CDR2 ANQGSEA.

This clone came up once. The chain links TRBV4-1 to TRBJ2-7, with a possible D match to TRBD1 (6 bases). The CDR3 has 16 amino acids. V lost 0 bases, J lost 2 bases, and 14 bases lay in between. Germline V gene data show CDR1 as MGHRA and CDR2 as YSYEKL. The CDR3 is CASSQESLAGAYEQYF. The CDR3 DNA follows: TGCGCCAGCAGCCAAGAATCCTTGGCAGGGGCCTACGAGCAGTACTTC.

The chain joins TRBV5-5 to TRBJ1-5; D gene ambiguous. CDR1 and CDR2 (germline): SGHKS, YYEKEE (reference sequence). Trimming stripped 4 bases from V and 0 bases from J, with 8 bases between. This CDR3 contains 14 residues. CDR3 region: CASSTFHSNQPQHF. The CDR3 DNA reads TGTGCCAGCAGCACCTTCCATAGCAATCAGCCCCAGCATTTT.

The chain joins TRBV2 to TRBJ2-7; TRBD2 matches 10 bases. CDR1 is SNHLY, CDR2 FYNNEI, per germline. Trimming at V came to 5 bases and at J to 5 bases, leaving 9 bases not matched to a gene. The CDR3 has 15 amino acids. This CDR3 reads CASSPSGRAVNEQYF. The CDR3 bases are TGTGCCAGCAGTCCCAGCGGGAGGGCCGTGAACGAGCAGTACTTC. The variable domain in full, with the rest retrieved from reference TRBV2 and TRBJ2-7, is EPEVTQTPSHQVTQMGQEVILRCVPISNHLYFYWYRQILGQKVEFLVSFYNNEISEKSEIFDDQFSVERPDGSNFTLKIRSTKLEDSAMYFCASSPSGRAVNEQYFGPGTRLTVT.

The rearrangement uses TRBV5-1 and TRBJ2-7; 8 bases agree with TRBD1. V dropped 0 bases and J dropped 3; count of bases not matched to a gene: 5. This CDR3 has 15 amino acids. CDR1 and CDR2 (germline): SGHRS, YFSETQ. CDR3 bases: TGCGCCAGCAGCTTGGGGCAGGGGGCCCTCTACGAGCAGTACTTC. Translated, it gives CASSLGQGALYEQYF.

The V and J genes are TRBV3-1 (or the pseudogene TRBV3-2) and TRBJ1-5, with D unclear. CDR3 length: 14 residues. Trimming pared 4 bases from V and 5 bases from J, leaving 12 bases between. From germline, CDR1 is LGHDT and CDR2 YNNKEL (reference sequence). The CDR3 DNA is TGTGCCAGCAGCCCTAGGAGAGGGTATCAGCCCCAGCATTTT. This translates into CASSPRRGYQPQHF.

Here the CDR3 reads CASSYGREQYF. The CDR3 DNA reads as TGTGCCAGCAGTTATGGTCGGGAGCAGTACTTC. This chain uses TRBV7-9 with TRBJ2-7; D is ambiguous. Trimming removed 6 bases from V and 7 bases from J, with 10 bases in between. Germline V gene lookup returns CDR1 SEHNR and CDR2 FQNEAQ (reference sequence). The CDR3 length is 11 residues.